The 26 T cell receptor beta chains reported below all come from one sample, sequenced in a study of shared clonotypes between healthy human individuals. Clones were read by immunoSEQ multiplex PCR, and TCRdb kept only the in-frame ones, dropping some. Of 520,000 or so clones detected, about four fifths appear once; the ten largest clones hold 10% to 15%. Sequences were obtained from PBMCs. These receptors were collected from a woman between 40 and 55 years old in good health. Some clones in this sample may be carry-over from other donors' samples.

The V gene is TRBV12-5, the J gene TRBJ1-1, with 10 bases that match TRBD1. CDR1 is LGHNT, CDR2 FRNRAP, per germline. J gave up 3 bases and V 5 bases, and 6 bases lay outside the gene matches. The CDR3 spans 15 residues. This CDR3 is CASGMTGGGYTEAFF. Written as DNA, the CDR3 is TGTGCTAGTGGTATGACAGGGGGCGGTTACACTGAAGCTTTCTTT.

The genes are TRBV2 and TRBJ2-1; the D gene is possibly TRBD1 (6 bases). This CDR3 region has 16 residues. Germline V gene sequence: CDR1 SNHLY, CDR2 FYNNEI. V lost 6 bases and J 3 bases, leaving 18 bases between the germline ends. As DNA, the CDR3 is TGTGCCAGCAGGGGGGCCCCGGGGCATTTCTACAATGAGCAGTTCTTC. Translated, it gives CASRGAPGHFYNEQFF.

The genes are TRBV28 and TRBJ1-2; D remains unclear. This CDR3 has 15 residues. The V and J ends lost 0 bases and 2 bases respectively, with 10 bases between them. CDR1 is MDHEN and CDR2 is SYDVKM in the germline V gene. CDR3 nucleotides: TGTGCCAGCAGTTTATGGGCCAGGCTGAACTATGGCTACACCTTC. The encoded protein is CASSLWARLNYGYTF.

The V gene is TRBV5-4, the J gene TRBJ2-7; no clear D gene. This CDR3 comprises 14 residues. V was trimmed by 4 bases and J by 5 bases, leaving 16 bases between them. Germline V gene lookup returns CDR1 SGHNT and CDR2 YYREEE (reference sequence). The CDR3 here is CASSQLTIQDEQYF. As DNA, the CDR3 is TGTGCCAGCAGCCAACTGACCATTCAGGACGAGCAGTACTTC. The complete variable domain, with remaining parts taken from reference TRBV5-4 and TRBJ2-7, reads ETGVTQSPTHLIKTRGQQVTLRCSSQSGHNTVSWYQQALGQGPQFIFQYYREEENGRGNFPPRFSGLQFPNYSSELNVNALELDDSALYLCASSQLTIQDEQYFGPGTRLTVT.

The V gene is TRBV28, the J gene TRBJ1-2; D is uncertain. Looked up from germline, CDR1 is MDHEN and CDR2 is SYDVKM. V lost 3 bases, J lost 7 bases, and 9 bases lay in between. The CDR3 runs to 12 residues. The CDR3 DNA is TGTGCCAGCAGTTTTGGAGGGAGTGGCTACACCTTC. Residues: CASSFGGSGYTF.

The chain couples TRBV11-2 to TRBJ2-1, with 12 bases lining up with TRBD2. The CDR3 loop spans 17 amino acids. Trimming at V came to 5 bases and at J to 4 bases, leaving 9 bases not matched to a gene. Germline-derived CDR1 and CDR2 are SGHAT and FQNNGV. The CDR3 bases are TGTGCCAGCAGCGTTAGTCGGACTAGCGGGACTTACAATGAGCAGTTCTTC. Amino acids: CASSVSRTSGTYNEQFF.

The gene calls are TRBV25-1 and TRBJ1-1, with 11 bases aligning to TRBD1. Germline-derived CDR1 and CDR2 are MGHDK and SYGVNS. J gave up 4 bases and V 8 bases, and 6 bases lay outside the gene matches. The CDR3 is made up of 14 amino acids. Here the CDR3 reads CASETGTGGTEAFF. The CDR3 DNA sequence: TGTGCCAGCGAGACCGGGACAGGGGGCACTGAAGCTTTCTTT.

The table lists this clone with a count of one. The chain combines TRBV7-8 with TRBJ2-5, with 10 bases matching TRBD2. The DNA end favors TRBJ2-7, so the J call may be wrong. This CDR3 region has 18 residues. Germline assignment: CDR1 SGHVS and CDR2 FQNEAQ. The CDR3 loop reads CASSLAPWGGSGRYEQYF. The CDR3 nucleotides read TGTGCCAGCAGCTTAGCCCCCTGGGGGGGTAGCGGGAGGTACGAGCAGTACTTC.

The CDR3 DNA sequence: TGTGCCAGCAGCTCACTGACAGGGCGCGGAGAGACCCAGTACTTC. This sequence encodes CASSSLTGRGETQYF. The V gene is TRBV5-6, the J gene TRBJ2-5; 7 bases match TRBD1. With 3 bases clipped from V and 4 bases from J, the junction kept 9 bases outside the gene matches. This CDR3 comprises 15 residues. From germline, CDR1 is SGHDT and CDR2 YYEEEE.

This chain connects TRBV5-1 to TRBJ1-6; 7 bases are shared with TRBD1. This CDR3 is 14 amino acids long. V was clipped by 3 bases and J by 5 bases; unmatched bases: 2. Germline V lookup: CDR1 SGHRS, CDR2 YFSETQ. The CDR3 DNA follows: TGCGCCAGCAGCTGGGACAGAAATAATTCACCCCTCCACTTT. Protein product: CASSWDRNNSPLHF.

This chain joins TRBV2 and TRBJ2-7, with 8 bases lining up with TRBD1. Germline V gives CDR1 SNHLY, CDR2 FYNNEI. Trimming cost V 7 bases and J 6 bases; bases outside gene matches: 5. The CDR3 is 12 residues long. The CDR3 DNA reads as TGTGCCAGCATGCCAGACAGGGGCGAGCAGTACTTC. This gives the protein CASMPDRGEQYF.

V is TRBV7-2 and J is TRBJ2-2; D possibly corresponds to TRBD2 (6 bases). Germline CDR1 is SGHTA and CDR2 is FQGNSA. The CDR3 length is 14 residues. V was pared by 1 base and J by 5 bases, with 8 bases between. The CDR3 bases are TGTGCCAGCAGCTTAGGACGGGGGACCGGGGAGCTGTTTTTT. This encodes CASSLGRGTGELFF.

The J gene is TRBJ2-1, the V gene TRBV28; 7 bases line up with TRBD2. This CDR3 is built from 13 residues. The germline V gene has CDR1 MDHEN and CDR2 SYDVKM. The CDR3 is CAGEGRGSNEQFF. For the CDR3, the DNA is TGTGCAGGGGAGGGCCGGGGTAGCAATGAGCAGTTCTTC.

The chain combines TRBV5-1 with TRBJ2-5; 7 bases line up with TRBD2. The DNA end lines up better with TRBJ2-7; the J call may be wrong. The germline V gene has CDR1 SGHRS and CDR2 YFSETQ. The length of the CDR3 is 14 residues. The CDR3: CASSLDGRSDEQYF. The CDR3 nucleotides are TGCGCCAGCAGCTTGGACGGGAGGAGTGACGAGCAGTACTTC.

V gene TRBV9 combines with J gene TRBJ2-2; D is tentatively TRBD1 or TRBD2 (5 bases each). The germline V gene encodes CDR1 SGDLS and CDR2 YYNGEE. The germline V and J ends were trimmed by 4 bases and 5 bases, with 15 bases remaining between them. The CDR3 contains 15 residues. The CDR3 bases are TGTGCCAGCAGCCCCGGGACGGTAGGGACCGGGGAGCTGTTTTTT. Translation gives CASSPGTVGTGELFF.

The CDR3, as DNA: TGCGCCAGCAGCGTACAGGGTAACGAGCAGTACTTC. Its translation: CASSVQGNEQYF. V gene TRBV5-1 combines with J gene TRBJ2-7; a possible D gene is TRBD1 (6 bases). Germline V CDR1 and CDR2: SGHRS, YFSETQ. This CDR3 is built from 12 residues. The V gene lost 4 bases and the J gene lost 5 bases, with 10 bases spanning the gap.

The rearrangement joins TRBV5-1 to TRBJ2-7, with D perhaps assigned TRBD1 or TRBD2 (5 bases each). The CDR3 has 13 residues. The V end lost 5 bases, the J end lost 5 bases, and 14 bases lay between the germline ends. Germline V CDR1 and CDR2: SGHRS, YFSETQ. CDR3 in amino acids: CASRQVTGNEQYF. CDR3 nucleotides: TGCGCCAGCAGACAGGTCACGGGGAACGAGCAGTACTTC. The whole variable domain, remainder taken from reference TRBV5-1 and TRBJ2-7, is KAGVTQTPRYLIKTRGQQVTLSCSPISGHRSVSWYQQTPGQGLQFLFEYFSETQRNKGNFPGRFSGRQFSNSRSEMNVSTLELGDSALYLCASRQVTGNEQYFGPGTRLTVT.

The chain links TRBV2 to TRBJ1-3, with D unresolved. V was trimmed by 5 bases and J by 8 bases, leaving 13 bases between them. The CDR3 has 13 residues. CDR1 is SNHLY, CDR2 FYNNEI, per germline. The CDR3 sequence is CASSIESVDTIYF. DNA of the CDR3: TGTGCCAGCAGTATCGAATCGGTAGACACCATATATTTT.

The CDR3 sequence: CSVELSPGSYNEQFF. The CDR3 DNA follows: TGCAGCGTTGAATTGTCTCCGGGCTCCTACAATGAGCAGTTCTTC. The rearrangement joins TRBV29-1 to TRBJ2-1; D is ambiguous. The CDR3 has 15 amino acids. V dropped 2 bases and J dropped 0 bases, with 11 bases sitting between them. Germline CDR1 SQVTM, CDR2 ANQGSEA.

The rearrangement links TRBV6-5 to TRBJ2-7; no definite D call. V lost 3 bases and J 2 bases, leaving 8 bases between the germline ends. The CDR3 length is 13 residues. Germline V gene data show CDR1 as MNHEY and CDR2 as SVGAGI. The CDR3 spells CASSYAVTYEQYF. DNA for the CDR3: TGTGCCAGCAGTTATGCAGTTACCTACGAGCAGTACTTC.

The gene calls are TRBV7-3 and TRBJ2-3, with D uncertain. The CDR3 has 14 amino acids. The V and J ends lost 4 bases and 3 bases respectively, with 11 bases between them. CDR1 and CDR2 (germline): SGHTA, FQGTGA. CDR3 DNA: TGTGCCAGCAGCTCCCTCTCCGCGACAGATACGCAGTATTTT. It yields the protein CASSSLSATDTQYF.

This chain links TRBV6-4 with TRBJ2-3; D gene ambiguous. CDR1 is MRHNA, CDR2 SNTAGT, per germline. The CDR3 has 14 amino acids. V was pared by 4 bases and J by 2 bases, with 10 bases between. The CDR3 DNA reads TGTGCCAGCAGTGCCGGGCCTACCACAGATACGCAGTATTTT. Protein sequence: CASSAGPTTDTQYF.

The chain recombines TRBV9 with TRBJ2-7; 8 bases line up with TRBD1. V lost 0 bases and J lost 2; bases outside the gene matches: 4. CDR1 SGDLS and CDR2 YYNGEE come from the germline V gene. CDR3 length: 15 residues. The CDR3 sequence: CASSVGGTGAYEQYF. The CDR3 nucleotides are TGTGCCAGCAGCGTAGGGGGGACAGGAGCCTACGAGCAGTACTTC.

This clone occurred once. The CDR3 nucleotides are TGTGCCAGCAGTTTATCGTTAGGGACCCACGAGCAGTACTTC. It specifies CASSLSLGTHEQYF. The genes are TRBV27 and TRBJ2-7, with D perhaps assigned TRBD1 or TRBD2 (5 bases each). Germline V gives CDR1 MNHEY, CDR2 SMNVEV (reference sequence). Trimming stripped 0 bases from V and 5 bases from J, with 11 bases between. This CDR3 region has 14 residues.

This clone was counted between two and nine times. The chain recombines TRBV5-1 with TRBJ2-3; D not resolved. The CDR3 spans 16 residues. V lost 0 bases and J lost 1, with 12 bases in between. Germline V gene data show CDR1 as SGHRS and CDR2 as YFSETQ. The CDR3: CASSLEGGARTDTQYF. The CDR3 coding sequence is TGCGCCAGCAGCTTGGAAGGCGGTGCGCGCACAGATACGCAGTATTTT.

This clone was seen a handful of times. Other DNA sequences in the sample encode the same CDR3. The chain couples TRBV28 to TRBJ1-1, with D unresolved. Per the germline V gene, CDR1 is MDHEN and CDR2 is SYDVKM. V dropped 1 base and J dropped 3 bases, with 12 bases sitting between them. The CDR3 totals 15 residues. The CDR3 is CASSLYGREDTEAFF. CDR3 nucleotide sequence: TGTGCCAGCAGTTTATACGGAAGAGAGGACACTGAAGCTTTCTTT.